One sample yielded the 24 T cell receptor beta chains listed below, sequenced in a study of identical twins (dated by TCRdb to about 2016). The library was generated by 5' RACE. The listed sequencing device is Illumina HiSeq 2000. In-frame beta chains were kept once TCRdb had trimmed the public reads at Q25 with fastp and called clones with MiXCR. Each entry is one CDR3 protein sequence, shown with its most common DNA and genes. The sample records about 570,000 distinct CDR3 sequences, 9.6% of which are singletons. The leading ten clones occupy roughly 3% of the sample. The same data also went into a second study, on yellow fever vaccine responses in identical twins.

Sequencing input: PBMCs. These receptors originate from a woman aged 18-29 years in good health.

This clonotype showed up many times. The chain is built from TRBV12-3 or TRBV12-4 and TRBJ2-1; D may correspond to TRBD1 or TRBD2 (5 bases each). Between the trimmed V and J ends, which lost 5 bases and 9 bases, there was a span of 14 bases. The CDR3 has 13 amino acids. The CDR3 nucleotides are TGTGCCAGCAGTCCCCGGGGTGGGACTGAGCAGTTCTTC. Protein product: CASSPRGGTEQFF.

This clonotype was recorded a few times. The chain employs TRBV20-1 and TRBJ2-3, with D perhaps TRBD1 (5 bases). Germline V gene sequence: CDR1 DFQATT, CDR2 SNEGSKA (reference sequence). This CDR3 comprises 14 residues. V was cut by 6 bases and J by 4 bases, with 17 bases left in between. CDR3 sequence: CSAEFRVGADTQYF. For the CDR3, the DNA is TGCAGTGCCGAGTTCCGGGTAGGGGCAGATACGCAGTATTTT.

In this sample, this clonotype turned up a few times. CDR3: CASSAGSKDEGYTF. For the CDR3, the DNA is TGTGCCAGCAGCGCCGGGTCAAAGGACGAAGGCTACACCTTC. The chain has TRBV7-6 and TRBJ1-2; D is ambiguous. The CDR3 spans 14 residues. Germline CDR1 SGHVS, CDR2 FNYEAQ. Trimming cost V 5 bases and J 8 bases, with 18 bases left between them.

This clonotype has at least ten counts. The chain is built from TRBV20-1 and TRBJ2-7; weak D call: TRBD2 (5 bases). Germline V gives CDR1 DFQATT, CDR2 SNEGSKA (reference sequence). V lost 3 bases and J 3 bases, leaving 9 bases between the germline ends. The CDR3 has 12 residues. The CDR3 DNA is TGCAGTGCTAGCTTACGGGACTACGAGCAGTACTTC. It is translated as CSASLRDYEQYF.

V is TRBV24-1 and J is TRBJ1-1; D uncertain. Germline-derived CDR1 and CDR2 are KGHDR and SFDVKD. The V and J ends lost 7 bases and 7 bases respectively, with 12 bases between them. CDR3 length equals 12 residues. The CDR3 is CATRPNPLEAFF. The CDR3 DNA is TGTGCCACCAGACCCAACCCACTTGAAGCTTTCTTT.

The gene calls are TRBV29-1 and TRBJ2-7, with D possibly matching TRBD2 (5 bases). This CDR3 is built from 11 residues. V was trimmed by 7 bases and J by 3 bases, leaving 10 bases between them. Germline CDR1 and CDR2: SQVTM and ANQGSEA. CDR3 residues: CSALGDYEQYF. CDR3 sequence (DNA): TGCAGCGCCTTGGGAGACTACGAGCAGTACTTC.

In its sample, this clonotype was seen many times. V and J are TRBV20-1 and TRBJ2-7; D gene ambiguous. CDR3 length: 11 amino acids. V was cut by 8 bases and J by 3 bases, with 11 bases left in between. Germline assignment: CDR1 DFQATT and CDR2 SNEGSKA (reference sequence). The CDR3 coding sequence is TGCAGTACCCAGACTGGCTACGAGCAGTACTTC. Translated, it gives CSTQTGYEQYF.

This clonotype was counted ten times or more. The gene calls are TRBV7-2 and TRBJ2-7; 7 nucleotides line up with TRBD1. Unmatched junction bases numbered 9, after V lost 7 bases and J lost 3 bases. CDR1 SGHTA and CDR2 FQGNSA come from the germline V gene. This CDR3 region has 14 residues. Here the CDR3 reads CASKSGTVYYEQYF. CDR3 DNA sequence: TGTGCCAGCAAGTCTGGGACAGTCTACTACGAGCAGTACTTC. The whole variable domain, filled in from reference TRBV7-2 and TRBJ2-7, reads GAGVSQSPSNKVTEKGKDVELRCDPISGHTALYWYRQSLGQGLEFLIYFQGNSAPDKSGLPSDRFSAERTGGSVSTLTIQRTQQEDSAVYLCASKSGTVYYEQYFGPGTRLTVT.

This clonotype appeared many times. The chain links TRBV6-1 to TRBJ2-7, with D tentatively TRBD1 (5 bases). Germline V gene sequence: CDR1 MNHNS, CDR2 SASEGT. The germline V and J ends were trimmed by 5 bases and 2 bases, with 13 bases remaining between them. CDR3 size: 14 residues. CDR3 DNA sequence: TGTGCCAGCAGTAGCCCCCAGGGAACCTACGAGCAGTACTTC. Encoded protein: CASSSPQGTYEQYF.

This clonotype was seen ten or more times. This rearrangement joins TRBV25-1 to TRBJ2-1, with 10 bases aligning to TRBD1. V shed 4 bases and J 1 base; nucleotides not matched to a gene: 4. Looked up from germline, CDR1 is MGHDK and CDR2 is SYGVNS. The CDR3 covers 16 residues. The CDR3 region has the DNA TGTGCCAGCAGTGGAGGACAGGGGGAATCCTACAATGAGCAGTTCTTC. It is translated as CASSGGQGESYNEQFF.

The chain links TRBV27 to TRBJ2-7, with 10 bases that match TRBD2. The CDR3 is made up of 14 amino acids. Germline loops: CDR1 MNHEY, CDR2 SMNVEV (reference sequence). V lost 5 bases to trimming and J lost 2 bases; unmatched junction nucleotides: 3. CDR3 coding DNA: TGTGCCAGCAGTCACCTAGCGGGGGCCTACGAGCAGTACTTC. Translated: CASSHLAGAYEQYF.

This chain uses TRBV7-6 with TRBJ2-5; 8 bases match TRBD2. Per germline, CDR1 SGHVS and CDR2 FNYEAQ. With V trimmed by 4 bases and J by 2 bases, 9 bases remained unmatched. The CDR3 contains 16 residues. CDR3 loop: CASSSFSGAFQETQYF. The CDR3 DNA follows: TGTGCCAGCAGCTCCTTTAGCGGGGCCTTTCAAGAGACCCAGTACTTC.

This clonotype was picked up many times. The chain carries TRBV21-1 and TRBJ1-2. TRBV21-1 counts as a pseudogene. The CDR3 extends over 12 amino acids. The CDR3 is CASSKRSRGYTF. The CDR3, as DNA: TGTGCCAGCAGCAAAAGGTCCAGGGGCTACACCTTC.

This clonotype was seen a few times. The chain has TRBV21-1 and TRBJ2-7; the listed D gene, TRBD2, was not tested against the DNA. TRBV21-1 is noted as a pseudogene. The CDR3 extends over 17 amino acids. CDR3 sequence reads: CASRTSGRSPLPYEQYF. The CDR3, as DNA: TGTGCCAGCAGGACTAGCGGGAGGTCCCCTTTACCCTACGAGCAGTACTTC.

This clonotype was recorded a few times. The chain combines TRBV12-3 or TRBV12-4 with TRBJ2-1; D is tentatively TRBD1 or TRBD2 (5 bases each). The CDR3 runs 14 residues. Deletions cut 6 bases from V and 2 bases from J, with 11 bases between. CDR3 in amino acids: CASSPGRPYNEQFF. CDR3 coding DNA: TGTGCCAGCAGCCCGGGACGCCCCTACAATGAGCAGTTCTTC.

This clonotype was observed many times. The chain joins TRBV12-3 or TRBV12-4 to TRBJ2-6; D remains unclear. The CDR3 consists of 14 residues. V was trimmed by 0 bases and J by 8 bases, leaving 8 bases between them. The DNA for the CDR3 is TGTGCCAGCAGTTTAGCGGGTGTCCCCAACGTCCTGACTTTC. Its translation is CASSLAGVPNVLTF.

The chain joins TRBV29-1 to TRBJ1-4; D uncertain. The CDR3 length is 12 residues. Deletions cut 7 bases from V and 4 bases from J, with 10 bases between. Germline values: CDR1 SQVTM, CDR2 ANQGSEA. CDR3 sequence: CSARWGNEKLFF. As DNA, the CDR3 is TGCAGCGCCCGTTGGGGTAATGAAAAACTGTTTTTT.

The rearrangement uses TRBV2 and TRBJ2-1, with D possibly TRBD1 on 5 matching bases. The CDR3 loop spans 16 amino acids. Germline V gene lookup returns CDR1 SNHLY and CDR2 FYNNEI. Trimming cost V 6 bases and J 3 bases, with 18 bases left between them. The CDR3, as DNA: TGTGCCAGCAGCCCCCGTGGGGCGGTTTTCTACAATGAGCAGTTCTTC. The encoded protein is CASSPRGAVFYNEQFF.

With regard to this clonotype: A much larger clone lies a single base off, so this may be a read error. V gene TRBV25-1 combines with J gene TRBJ2-3, with TRBD1 matching 7 bases. There are 16 residues in the CDR3. The V gene's germline CDR1 is MGHDK and CDR2 SYGVNS. The CDR3 DNA is TGTACCAGCAGTGAACAGGGGAAATCCCACACAGATACGCAGTATTTT. This codes for CTSSEQGKSHTDTQYF.

There are a few counts of this clonotype. V usage is TRBV18 and J usage is TRBJ2-5; 8 nucleotides align to TRBD1. This CDR3 comprises 17 residues. J gave up 2 bases and V 2 bases, and 10 bases lay outside the gene matches. Germline lookup yields CDR1 KGHSH and CDR2 LQKENI. CDR3 nucleotide sequence: TGTGCCAGCTCACCAAGTATAGACAGGGGAGTTCAAGAGACCCAGTACTTC. Protein sequence: CASSPSIDRGVQETQYF.

There are a few counts of this clonotype. V gene TRBV5-6 combines with J gene TRBJ2-3, with TRBD2 matching over 9 bases. CDR1 and CDR2 (germline): SGHDT, YYEEEE. Trimming cost V 4 bases and J 5 bases; bases outside gene matches: 11. The CDR3 has 16 amino acids. The CDR3 DNA sequence: TGTGCCAGCAGCGAGGTTCGTGTAGCGGGAGTAGATACGCAGTATTTT. Residues: CASSEVRVAGVDTQYF.

There are many counts of this clonotype. The V and J genes are TRBV12-3 or TRBV12-4 and TRBJ2-3, with TRBD1 identical over 7 bases. With 3 bases clipped from V and 6 bases from J, the junction kept 9 bases outside the gene matches. The CDR3 spans 15 residues. CDR3 sequence (DNA): TGTGCCAGCAGTTTCAAGGCAGGGGGAATTGATACGCAGTATTTT. It yields the protein CASSFKAGGIDTQYF.

The chain combines TRBV27 with TRBJ2-5, with 13 bases that match TRBD2. There are 16 residues in the CDR3. CDR1 is MNHEY, CDR2 SMNVEV, per germline (reference sequence). V lost 2 bases to trimming and J lost 5 bases; unmatched junction nucleotides: 5. CDR3 in DNA: TGTGCCAGCAGTTTAGAAGGACTAGCGGGAGCCGAGACCCAGTACTTC. It encodes CASSLEGLAGAETQYF.

This clonotype was observed at least ten times. V is TRBV9 and J is TRBJ1-1; 7 positions match TRBD1. Per germline, CDR1 SGDLS and CDR2 YYNGEE. The CDR3 is made up of 12 amino acids. V dropped 3 bases and J dropped 4; count of bases not matched to a gene: 0. The CDR3 nucleotides read TGTGCCAGCAGCGACAGGGGCACTGAAGCTTTCTTT. It encodes CASSDRGTEAFF.